This T cell receptor beta chain was retrieved from a study of blood T cells in healthy people across ages. The study's findings and limits: As naive T cell percentage varied, TCR beta diversity correlated strongly with it.

The table lists this clonotype with a few counts. Its antigen is unknown. The individuals who served as donors were healthy Caucasians living in Russia, aged roughly 6 to 90. The CDR3 extends over 13 amino acids. Trimming cost V 1 base and J 2 bases, with 3 bases left between them. Germline V gene sequence: CDR1 SNHLY, CDR2 FYNNEI. A J-beta primer mix and a sample-barcoded 5' primer were used in a second PCR of roughly 7 to 12 cycles. Using its own MiXCR run on the 5' RACE reads, TCRdb lists one record per CDR3 protein. The table has about 1.8 million distinct CDR3 sequences, roughly 52% seen once. The clonotype was recovered from a woman aged 40 to 55 in good health. This chain joins TRBV2 and TRBJ2-1; no firm D call. Sequenced: blood. CDR3 nucleotide sequence: TGTGCCAGCAGTGAAGGGGCCTACAATGAGCAGTTCTTC. It translates to CASSEGAYNEQFF.